The sample holds many counts of the clone carrying this T cell receptor beta chain. The sample comes from a study of human T cells and chemical hapten exposure. The study used a library that attached unique molecular identifiers to individual cDNA molecules. TCRdb analysed the RACE reads with MiXCR anew, one entry per CDR3 protein. Among about 380,000 distinct CDR3 sequences, 5% to 6.5% were seen once, and the ten largest hold roughly 2.6%. Germline CDR1 reads SGHTA; CDR2 reads FQGNSA. The CDR3 length is 15 residues. Trimming stripped 5 bases from V and 7 bases from J, with 20 bases between. Time point denoted: pre-sensitization, week 0. This sample's treatment: therapeutic diphenylcyclopropenone sensitization with weekly scalp DPC. The study drew its donors from alopecia patients who were 18 to 70 years old and suitable for DPC.

Sequenced material: whole blood, taken in connection with sensitization to the hapten diphenylcyclopropenone (DPC). The receptor's source is a woman aged 50 to 60 with alopecia areata. Some clones in this sample may be carry-over from other donors' samples. V and J are TRBV7-2 and TRBJ2-5; a weak D match, TRBD2 (7 bases). The CDR3 nucleotides read TGTGCCAGCAGCCGCCTGGCGGGGGCCGAGGGGACCCAGTACTTC. As protein: CASSRLAGAEGTQYF.